The 4 T cell receptor beta chains in this list originate from one sample, sequenced in a study of CXCR3-negative and CXCR3-positive naive CD8 T cells. 5' RACE that incorporated UMI labels was used to prepare the TRB cDNA libraries. Following a re-call of the 5' RACE reads, TCRdb has one entry per CDR3 protein and lacks DNA. The sample yields approximately 66,000 distinct CDR3 sequences, of which the top ten take up roughly 1.5%. Sequencing was done on a sample of naive CXCR3- CD8+ T cells from blood. Subset given: CD45RO-CCR7+CD27+CD95- naive CD8+ T cells lacking CXCR3 (TNR3-). The source is a human donor in good health. Some clones in this sample may be carry-over from other donors' samples.

J is TRBJ1-1 and V is TRBV20-1. The CDR3 consists of 12 residues. Germline assignment: CDR1 DFQATT and CDR2 SNEGSKA (reference sequence). The CDR3: CSARLRGTEAFF.

The chain's CDR3 is CARRTGGNEQFF. The chain is built from TRBV2 and TRBJ2-1; TCRdb returns TRBD1, unconfirmable since there is no DNA. This CDR3 has 12 residues. CDR1 and CDR2 from the germline V gene are SNHLY and FYNNEI. The entire variable domain, with the rest obtained from reference TRBV2 and TRBJ2-1, is as follows: EPEVTQTPSHQVTQMGQEVILRCVPISNHLYFYWYRQILGQKVEFLVSFYNNEISEKSEIFDDQFSVERPDGSNFTLKIRSTKLEDSAMYFCARRTGGNEQFFGPGTRLTVL.

V usage is TRBV28 and J usage is TRBJ2-7; TCRdb reports TRBD1, a call that lacks DNA to check it against. Germline V gives CDR1 MDHEN, CDR2 SYDVKM. This CDR3 has 13 amino acids. The CDR3 sequence is CASIDWGNYEQYF.

This chain uses TRBV5-1 with TRBJ1-1; TCRdb's D gene call, TRBD1, goes unchecked for lack of DNA. CDR3 size: 17 residues. Germline CDR1 and CDR2: SGHRS and YFSETQ. CDR3 in amino acids: CASSLGSGGYMNTEAFF.